Given below is one T cell receptor (beta chain) in context. What it binds is not known. CDR3 length: 15 amino acids. Germline CDR1 is SGHAT and CDR2 is FQNNGV. V was pared by 0 bases and J by 7 bases, with 13 bases between. This sample was taken from a study of T cell responses to AZD1222 COVID-19 vaccine. Profiling relied on immunoSEQ multiplex PCR, and the TCRdb table lists in-frame clones only, not all of them. The sample records approximately 150,000 clones, 92% being singletons. Notes on the study in general: Only 6 or 7 individuals given AZD1222 were seropositive at baseline. Close to half of spike-specific TCRs reportedly recognize unmutated variant regions. The study found Spike-specific TCR breadth and depth rose after two AZD1222 doses. Most donors were white British and more were female, and clonal diversity was possibly underestimated.

The sample was peripheral blood, taken on day 0 of MenACWY control vaccination. The source is an adult in good health. V is TRBV11-2 and J is TRBJ2-1; D gene ambiguous. The CDR3 sequence: CASSLDLSATNEQFF. Written as DNA, the CDR3 is TGTGCCAGCAGCTTAGATCTATCGGCCACGAATGAGCAGTTCTTC.